The clone carrying this TCR beta chain was seen just once. Its specificity is not known. These data belong to a study of T cells in tuberculosis. Study results and limitations: Active tuberculosis cases were adults; controls were adolescents. Shorter CDR3-alpha in active tuberculosis partly drove smaller distances. GEM motif frequencies gave over 55% accuracy; the GMM repertoire gave approximately 90%.

Clones were sequenced by immunoSEQ multiplex PCR, and TCRdb holds only the in-frame ones, with some missing. The sample records roughly 35,000 clones, about 94% being singletons. Germline V gene lookup returns CDR1 MNHEY and CDR2 SVGAGI. The CDR3 is made up of 16 amino acids. V lost 0 bases, J lost 5 bases, and 16 bases lay in between. The sequencing sample was made of PBMCs. The rearrangement links TRBV6-5 to TRBJ2-5; D is perhaps TRBD1 (6 bases). This receptor was obtained from a donor between 5 and 29 years old with latent tuberculosis or without tuberculosis infection. Some clones in this sample may be carry-over from other donors' samples. The CDR3 bases are TGTGCCAGCAGTTACTCGAGAAAGGGGGTGGGGGAGACCCAGTACTTC. Translating it yields CASSYSRKGVGETQYF.